These 11 T cell receptor beta chains were sequenced from one sample in a study of Ad26.COV2.S vaccination and SARS-CoV-2 variants. The treatment: some 19 received Ad26.COV2.S at low or high dose, single or two shots; 5 received placebo; per-sample allocation not given. Collection of samples fell on day 63 after the first vaccine or placebo injection. Generated by immunoSEQ multiplex PCR, the TCRdb table keeps only in-frame clones and is missing some. The table shows roughly 700,000 clones, with approximately 88% occurring only once. Sequencing was performed on peripheral blood, taken in a trial of Ad26.COV2.S vaccine versus placebo. These receptors all come from a person between 18 and 65 years old who received the Ad26.COV2.S COVID-19 vaccine or a placebo.

This rearrangement joins TRBV27 to TRBJ2-7; possible D gene TRBD1, 6 bases. CDR1 MNHEY and CDR2 SMNVEV come from the germline V gene (reference sequence). This CDR3 has 13 residues. V was cut by 4 bases and J by 9 bases, with 16 bases left in between. In DNA, the CDR3 is TGTGCCAGCAGTTCCCCCCCAGGGGTAGGGCAGTACTTC. Its protein product is CASSSPPGVGQYF.

The chain recombines TRBV12-5 with TRBJ1-1; no reliable D call. The CDR3 spans 13 residues. Trimming removed 3 bases from V and 4 bases from J, with 9 bases in between. Germline values: CDR1 LGHNT, CDR2 FRNRAP. Written as DNA, the CDR3 is TGTGCTAGTGGTTTTAAGGGAGGCACTGAAGCTTTCTTT. It specifies CASGFKGGTEAFF. The full variable domain, rest sourced from reference TRBV12-5 and TRBJ1-1, is DARVTQTPRHKVTEMGQEVTMRCQPILGHNTVFWYRQTMMQGLELLAYFRNRAPLDDSGMPKDRFSAEMPDATLATLKIQPSEPRDSAVYFCASGFKGGTEAFFGQGTRLTVV.

This chain joins TRBV30 and TRBJ2-7, with D perhaps TRBD2 (5 bases). From germline, CDR1 is GTSNPN and CDR2 SVGIG (reference sequence). Trimming cost V 1 base and J 0 bases, with 10 bases left between them. This CDR3 has 14 residues. The chain's CDR3 is CAWSERVSSYEQYF. In nucleotides, the CDR3 is TGTGCCTGGAGTGAGAGGGTGAGCTCCTACGAGCAGTACTTC.

The chain uses TRBV2 and TRBJ1-2, with D unclear. V shed 7 bases and J shed 3 bases, with 9 bases lying between them. Per the germline V gene, CDR1 is SNHLY and CDR2 is FYNNEI. The CDR3 extends over 12 amino acids. The CDR3 sequence: CASTAIDYGYTF. CDR3 DNA sequence: TGTGCCAGCACAGCCATCGACTATGGCTACACCTTC.

The chain employs TRBV3-1 (or the pseudogene TRBV3-2) and TRBJ1-2, with D perhaps TRBD1 (5 bases). Germline CDR1 is LGHDT and CDR2 is YNNKEL (reference sequence). The V end was cut by 0 bases, the J end by 8 bases, with 13 bases between. The length of the CDR3 is 14 residues. CDR3 loop: CASSQDGGFSGYTF. In DNA form, the CDR3 reads TGTGCCAGCAGCCAAGACGGGGGGTTTTCGGGCTACACCTTC.

This clone is a singleton in its sample. The V gene is TRBV4-2, the J gene TRBJ1-3; D remains unclear. Germline CDR1 LGHNA, CDR2 YNFKEQ. V was cut by 4 bases and J by 4 bases, with 17 bases left in between. The CDR3 contains 16 residues. CDR3 nucleotides: TGTGCCAGCAGCCGCCGAGACCTGGTAGGAGGAAACACCATATATTTT. Protein sequence: CASSRRDLVGGNTIYF.

The CDR3 nucleotides are TGTGCCAGCAGTTACCGGATCGCCCAGCCCCAGCATTTT. Its translation is CASSYRIAQPQHF. This rearrangement joins TRBV6-5 to TRBJ1-5; D is undetermined. CDR1 MNHEY and CDR2 SVGAGI come from the germline V gene. Trimming stripped 2 bases from V and 7 bases from J, with 9 bases between. There are 13 residues in the CDR3.

The chain recombines TRBV5-1 with TRBJ2-1; TRBD2 aligns across 7 bases. CDR1 and CDR2 from the germline V gene are SGHRS and YFSETQ. J was trimmed by 0 bases and V by 0 bases; bases with no gene match: 9. The length of the CDR3 is 18 residues. The CDR3 DNA sequence: TGCGCCAGCAGCTTGGTTCGGCTAGCGGACATCTCCTACAATGAGCAGTTCTTC. Translated: CASSLVRLADISYNEQFF.

The V call is TRBV11-2, the J call TRBJ2-3; D not resolved. CDR1 is SGHAT and CDR2 is FQNNGV in the germline V gene. This CDR3 contains 17 residues. Trimming cost V 4 bases and J 4 bases, with 21 bases left between them. CDR3 in DNA: TGTGCCAGCAGCTCGCCGTCGTGGGGTGTTGGTCCAGATACGCAGTATTTT. It yields the protein CASSSPSWGVGPDTQYF.

Comment on this clone: The sample contains more than one DNA sequence encoding this CDR3. This chain connects TRBV3-1 (or the pseudogene TRBV3-2) to TRBJ1-2; D is ambiguous. Trimming removed 0 bases from V and 5 bases from J, with 7 bases in between. Per the germline V gene, CDR1 is LGHDT and CDR2 is YNNKEL (reference sequence). The CDR3 is 13 amino acids. This CDR3 reads CASSQDPGYGYTF. The DNA for the CDR3 is TGTGCCAGCAGCCAAGATCCTGGTTATGGCTACACCTTC.

Worth noting for this clone: This sample includes further DNA sequences coding for the same CDR3. The chain joins TRBV7-2 to TRBJ1-3; D is uncertain. V dropped 0 bases and J dropped 0 bases, with 6 bases sitting between them. CDR3 length equals 15 residues. The germline gives CDR1 SGHTA, CDR2 FQGNSA. CDR3 sequence reads: CASSLAGSSGNTIYF. Written as DNA, the CDR3 is TGTGCCAGCAGCTTAGCGGGGAGCTCTGGAAACACCATATATTTT. The complete variable domain, with remaining parts taken from reference TRBV7-2 and TRBJ1-3, reads GAGVSQSPSNKVTEKGKDVELRCDPISGHTALYWYRQSLGQGLEFLIYFQGNSAPDKSGLPSDRFSAERTGGSVSTLTIQRTQQEDSAVYLCASSLAGSSGNTIYFGEGSWLTVV.